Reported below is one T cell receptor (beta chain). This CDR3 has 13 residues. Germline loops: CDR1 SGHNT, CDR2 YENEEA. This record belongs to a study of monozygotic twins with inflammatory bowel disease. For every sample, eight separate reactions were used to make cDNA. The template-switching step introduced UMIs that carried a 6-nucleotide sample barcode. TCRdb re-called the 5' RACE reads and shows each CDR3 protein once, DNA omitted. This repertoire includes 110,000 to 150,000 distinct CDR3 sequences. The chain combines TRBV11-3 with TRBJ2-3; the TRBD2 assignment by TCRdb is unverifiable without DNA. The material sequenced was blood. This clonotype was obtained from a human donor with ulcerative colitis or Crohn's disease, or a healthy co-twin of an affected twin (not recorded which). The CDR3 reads CASSRGGTDTQYF.